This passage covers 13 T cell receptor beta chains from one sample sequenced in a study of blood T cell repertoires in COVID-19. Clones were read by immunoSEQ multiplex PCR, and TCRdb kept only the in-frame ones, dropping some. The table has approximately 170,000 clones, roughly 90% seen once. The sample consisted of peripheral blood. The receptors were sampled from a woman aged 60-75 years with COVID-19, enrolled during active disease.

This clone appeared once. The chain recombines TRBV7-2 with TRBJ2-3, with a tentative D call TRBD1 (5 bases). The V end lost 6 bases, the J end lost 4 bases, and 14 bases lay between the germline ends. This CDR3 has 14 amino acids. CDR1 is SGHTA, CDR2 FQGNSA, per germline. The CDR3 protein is CASRVTGAADTQYF. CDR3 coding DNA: TGTGCCAGCAGAGTAACAGGTGCCGCAGATACGCAGTATTTT.

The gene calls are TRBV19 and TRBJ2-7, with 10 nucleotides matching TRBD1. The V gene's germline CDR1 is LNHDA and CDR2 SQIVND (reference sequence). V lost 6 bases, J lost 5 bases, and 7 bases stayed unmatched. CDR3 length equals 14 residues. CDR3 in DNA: TGTGCCAGTAGACCCGACAGGGGGCGGAACGAGCAGTACTTC. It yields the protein CASRPDRGRNEQYF.

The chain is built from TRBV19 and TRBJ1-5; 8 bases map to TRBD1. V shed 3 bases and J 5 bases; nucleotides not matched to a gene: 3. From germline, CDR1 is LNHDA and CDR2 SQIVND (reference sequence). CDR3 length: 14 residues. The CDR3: CASSMDRDDQPQHF. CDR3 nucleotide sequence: TGTGCCAGTAGTATGGACAGGGATGATCAGCCCCAGCATTTT. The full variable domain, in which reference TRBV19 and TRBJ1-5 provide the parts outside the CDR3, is DGGITQSPKYLFRKEGQNVTLSCEQNLNHDAMYWYRQDPGQGLRLIYYSQIVNDFQKGDIAEGYSVSREKKESFPLTVTSAQKNPTAFYLCASSMDRDDQPQHFGDGTRLSIL.

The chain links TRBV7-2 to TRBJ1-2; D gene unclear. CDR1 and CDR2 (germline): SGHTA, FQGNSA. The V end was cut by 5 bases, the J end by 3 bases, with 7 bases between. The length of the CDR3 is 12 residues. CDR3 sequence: CASSQSDYGYTF. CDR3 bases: TGTGCCAGCAGCCAATCGGACTATGGCTACACCTTC. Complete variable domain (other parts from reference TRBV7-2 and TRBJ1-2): GAGVSQSPSNKVTEKGKDVELRCDPISGHTALYWYRQSLGQGLEFLIYFQGNSAPDKSGLPSDRFSAERTGGSVSTLTIQRTQQEDSAVYLCASSQSDYGYTFGSGTRLTVV.

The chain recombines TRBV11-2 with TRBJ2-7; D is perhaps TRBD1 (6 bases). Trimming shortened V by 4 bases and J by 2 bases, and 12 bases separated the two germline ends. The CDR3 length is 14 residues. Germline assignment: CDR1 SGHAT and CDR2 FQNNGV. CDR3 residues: CASSWTGTTYEQYF. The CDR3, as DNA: TGTGCCAGCAGCTGGACCGGGACAACCTACGAGCAGTACTTC.

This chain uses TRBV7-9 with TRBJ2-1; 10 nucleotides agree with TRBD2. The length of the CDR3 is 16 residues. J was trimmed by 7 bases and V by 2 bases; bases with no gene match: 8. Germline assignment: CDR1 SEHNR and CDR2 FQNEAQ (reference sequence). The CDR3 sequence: CASSLSESGRGNEQFF. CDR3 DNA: TGTGCCAGCAGCTTATCCGAAAGCGGGAGGGGTAATGAGCAGTTCTTC.

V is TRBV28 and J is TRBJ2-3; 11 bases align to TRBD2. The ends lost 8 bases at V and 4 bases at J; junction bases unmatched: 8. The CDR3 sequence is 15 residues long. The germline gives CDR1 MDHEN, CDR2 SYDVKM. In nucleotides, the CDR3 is TGTGCCAGCGGCCCCGGGACTAGCGGTGCAGATACGCAGTATTTT. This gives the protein CASGPGTSGADTQYF. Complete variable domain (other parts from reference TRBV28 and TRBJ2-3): DVKVTQSSRYLVKRTGEKVFLECVQDMDHENMFWYRQDPGLGLRLIYFSYDVKMKEKGDIPEGYSVSREKKERFSLILESASTNQTSMYLCASGPGTSGADTQYFGPGTRLTVL.

The CDR3 is CASSLAVGVSPLHF. CDR3 sequence (DNA): TGCGCCAGCAGCTTGGCCGTCGGGGTCTCACCCCTCCACTTT. The chain carries TRBV5-1 and TRBJ1-6; D unclear. V shed 0 bases and J shed 10 bases, with 11 bases lying between them. The CDR3 sequence is 14 residues long. The germline V gene encodes CDR1 SGHRS and CDR2 YFSETQ.

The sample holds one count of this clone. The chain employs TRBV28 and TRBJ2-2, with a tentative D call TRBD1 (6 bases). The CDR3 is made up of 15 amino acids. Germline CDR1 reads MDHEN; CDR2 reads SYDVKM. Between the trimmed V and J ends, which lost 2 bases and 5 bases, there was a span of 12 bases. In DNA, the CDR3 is TGTGCCAGCAGTTTAGTTAGGGGGAATACCGGGGAGCTGTTTTTT. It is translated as CASSLVRGNTGELFF.

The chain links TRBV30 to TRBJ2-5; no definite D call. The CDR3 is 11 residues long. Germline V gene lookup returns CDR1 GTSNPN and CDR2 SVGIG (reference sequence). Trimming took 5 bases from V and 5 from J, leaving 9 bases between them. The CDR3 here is CAWDTFETQYF. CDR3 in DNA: TGTGCCTGGGACACCTTTGAGACCCAGTACTTC.

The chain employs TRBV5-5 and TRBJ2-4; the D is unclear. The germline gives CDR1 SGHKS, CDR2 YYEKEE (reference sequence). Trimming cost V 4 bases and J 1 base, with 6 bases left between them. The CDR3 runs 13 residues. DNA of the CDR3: TGTGCCAGCAGCATCGAGGCCAAAAACATTCAGTACTTC. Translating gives CASSIEAKNIQYF.

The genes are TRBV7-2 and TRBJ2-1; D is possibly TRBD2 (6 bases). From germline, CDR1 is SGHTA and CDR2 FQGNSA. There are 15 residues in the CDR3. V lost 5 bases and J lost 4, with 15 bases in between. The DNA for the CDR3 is TGTGCCAGCAGCCCCCAGGCGGCGGGATACAATGAGCAGTTCTTC. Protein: CASSPQAAGYNEQFF.

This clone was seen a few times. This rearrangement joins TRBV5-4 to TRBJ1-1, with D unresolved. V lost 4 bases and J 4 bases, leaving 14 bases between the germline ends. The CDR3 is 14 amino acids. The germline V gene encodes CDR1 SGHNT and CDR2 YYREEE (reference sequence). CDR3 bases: TGTGCCAGCAGCCTAGGAGGTGGGATCACTGAAGCTTTCTTT. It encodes CASSLGGGITEAFF.